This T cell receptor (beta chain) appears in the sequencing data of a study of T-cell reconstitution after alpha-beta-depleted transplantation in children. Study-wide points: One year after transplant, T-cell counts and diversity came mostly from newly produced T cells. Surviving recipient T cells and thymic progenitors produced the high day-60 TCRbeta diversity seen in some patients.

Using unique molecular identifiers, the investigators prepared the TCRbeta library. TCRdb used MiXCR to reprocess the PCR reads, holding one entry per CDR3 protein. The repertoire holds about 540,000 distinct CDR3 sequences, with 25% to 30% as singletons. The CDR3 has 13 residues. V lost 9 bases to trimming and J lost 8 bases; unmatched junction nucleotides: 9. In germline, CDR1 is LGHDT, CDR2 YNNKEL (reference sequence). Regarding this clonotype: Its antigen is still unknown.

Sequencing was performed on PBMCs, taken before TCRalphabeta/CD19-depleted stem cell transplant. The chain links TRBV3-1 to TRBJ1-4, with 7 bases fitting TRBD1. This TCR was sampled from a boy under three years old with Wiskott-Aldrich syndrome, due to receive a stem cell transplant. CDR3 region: CASRDRDYEKLFF. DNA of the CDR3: TGTGCCAGTCGGGACAGAGACTACGAAAAACTGTTTTTT.